Shown below are 16 T cell receptor beta chains from a single sample sequenced in a study of CD8 T cells in ankylosing spondylitis. TCRdb recomputed calls from the 5' RACE reads with MiXCR, one row per CDR3 protein. The data hold 200,000 to 250,000 distinct CDR3 sequences, with 18% observed a single time. These receptors are not linked to any known antigen. Study-level results: What appeared characteristic of ankylosing spondylitis blood was a TCR beta motif of under 10 highly homologous variants.

Sequencing was carried out using blood, either unsorted or a sorted T cell fraction (not recorded which). These receptors all come from a male donor with ankylosing spondylitis.

This clonotype occurred a few times. This chain joins TRBV4-1 and TRBJ1-2; maybe TRBD1 (6 bases). The CDR3 is made up of 14 amino acids. The V end was cut by 1 base, the J end by 4 bases, with 10 bases between. CDR1 and CDR2 (germline): MGHRA, YSYEKL. In DNA form, the CDR3 reads TGCGCCAGCAGCCAAGTCTTGGACAGCTATGGCTACACCTTC. It translates to CASSQVLDSYGYTF.

This chain joins TRBV5-6 and TRBJ2-7, with unresolved D. Germline V gene lookup returns CDR1 SGHDT and CDR2 YYEEEE. The length of the CDR3 is 13 residues. Deletions cut 2 bases from V and 2 bases from J, with 8 bases between. CDR3 in DNA: TGTGCCAGCAGCTTACACGTCCCCTACGAGCAGTACTTC. Translating gives CASSLHVPYEQYF.

This chain joins TRBV5-6 and TRBJ2-1, with 10 positions matching TRBD2. The CDR3 runs 18 residues. Germline lookup yields CDR1 SGHDT and CDR2 YYEEEE. V was pared by 0 bases and J by 0 bases, with 6 bases of the junction left unmatched. The CDR3 sequence is CASSLVGSGGPSYNEQFF. DNA of the CDR3: TGTGCCAGCAGCTTGGTCGGTAGCGGGGGGCCCTCCTACAATGAGCAGTTCTTC.

The V call is TRBV11-3, the J call TRBJ2-1; unclear D gene. Germline V CDR1 and CDR2: SGHNT, YENEEA. This CDR3 has 16 residues. Trimming removed 0 bases at V and 1 base at J, with 10 bases between. CDR3 nucleotides: TGTGCCAGCAGCTTAGATCCGTTGGGGTCCTACAATGAGCAGTTCTTC. It yields the protein CASSLDPLGSYNEQFF.

There are a few counts of this clonotype. V is TRBV7-7 and J is TRBJ2-7, with unresolved D. From germline, CDR1 is SSHAT and CDR2 FNYEAQ (reference sequence). Trimming shortened V by 6 bases and J by 0 bases, and 12 bases separated the two germline ends. The CDR3 contains 14 residues. CDR3: CASSSDLYSYEQYF. CDR3 nucleotide sequence: TGTGCCAGCAGTTCGGACCTTTACTCCTACGAGCAGTACTTC.

The chain links TRBV29-1 to TRBJ2-7, with TRBD1 matching 8 bases. The CDR3 has 14 amino acids. Per germline, CDR1 SQVTM and CDR2 ANQGSEA. V gave up 7 bases and J gave up 2 bases; unmatched junction bases: 10. In DNA form, the CDR3 reads TGCAGCGCCCGGCAGGGGGCTCAGGCCTACGAGCAGTACTTC. As protein: CSARQGAQAYEQYF.

Only a few counts were recorded for this clonotype. The chain carries TRBV24-1 and TRBJ2-5, with D possibly called TRBD1 or TRBD2 (5 bases each). Per germline, CDR1 KGHDR and CDR2 SFDVKD. This CDR3 spans 15 amino acids. V lost 0 bases, J lost 3 bases, and 10 bases lay in between. CDR3 sequence: CATSDLRDAEETQYF. The CDR3 DNA reads as TGTGCCACCAGTGATTTGAGGGACGCCGAAGAGACCCAGTACTTC.

The CDR3 region is CASSLTYYNEQFF. CDR3 DNA sequence: TGTGCCAGCAGCCTTACCTACTACAATGAGCAGTTCTTC. The V call is TRBV6-2 or TRBV6-3, the J call TRBJ2-1; D gene unclear. Germline CDR1 and CDR2: MNHEY and SVGEGT. Between the trimmed V and J ends, which lost 6 bases and 3 bases, there was a span of 9 bases. CDR3 length equals 13 residues.

In this sample, this clonotype turned up a few times. V and J are TRBV5-5 and TRBJ2-2; TRBD1 aligns across 7 bases. This CDR3 contains 18 residues. From germline, CDR1 is SGHKS and CDR2 YYEKEE (reference sequence). The V and J ends lost 2 bases and 7 bases, in that order; junction bases with no gene match: 17. CDR3 coding DNA: TGTGCCAGCAGCTTCTATAAGGGGGCGAATTTGGCTCACGGGGAGCTGTTTTTT. Amino acids: CASSFYKGANLAHGELFF.

The chain is built from TRBV7-8 and TRBJ1-4, with 7 positions matching TRBD1. J gave up 4 bases and V 4 bases, and 12 bases lay outside the gene matches. The length of the CDR3 is 17 residues. CDR1 is SGHVS, CDR2 FQNEAQ, per germline. The CDR3 loop reads CASSWTPGQNINEKLFF. In DNA, the CDR3 is TGTGCCAGCAGCTGGACCCCGGGACAGAATATTAATGAAAAACTGTTTTTT. The complete variable domain, with remaining parts taken from reference TRBV7-8 and TRBJ1-4, reads GAGVSQSPRYKVAKRGQDVALRCDPISGHVSLFWYQQALGQGPEFLTYFQNEAQLDKSGLPSDRFFAERPEGSVSTLKIQRTQQEDSAVYLCASSWTPGQNINEKLFFGSGTQLSVL.

The rearrangement joins TRBV25-1 to TRBJ2-3; D not certain. The CDR3 spans 13 residues. Per germline, CDR1 MGHDK and CDR2 SYGVNS. V was cut by 8 bases and J by 3 bases, with 12 bases left in between. The CDR3 DNA reads as TGTGCCAGCGCCCTGGGTCTAACAGATACGCAGTATTTT. This sequence encodes CASALGLTDTQYF.

This clonotype has only a few counts. V is TRBV4-2 and J is TRBJ1-1, with D perhaps matching TRBD1 (6 bases). CDR3 length: 14 residues. V lost 2 bases, J lost 4 bases, and 11 bases lay in between. The germline V gene encodes CDR1 LGHNA and CDR2 YNFKEQ. This CDR3 reads CASSQYTTGTEAFF. In DNA, the CDR3 is TGTGCCAGCAGCCAATACACGACAGGCACTGAAGCTTTCTTT.

About this clonotype: Sequence at one end of the junction differs from germline and may be a read error. This sequence joins TRBV7-9 and TRBJ2-7; TRBD1 is a possible D gene (5 bases). This CDR3 region has 13 residues. CDR1 is SEHNR, CDR2 FQNEAQ, per germline (reference sequence). CDR3 bases: TGTGCCAGCAGCCCAACAGGTACCTACGATCAGTACTTC. Its translation: CASSPTGTYDQYF.

This clonotype came up a few times. This chain uses TRBV3-1 with TRBJ1-2; 8 bases match TRBD1. This CDR3 has 15 residues. Germline CDR1 is LGHDT and CDR2 is YNNKEL (reference sequence). Germline trimming cut 5 bases from V and 5 bases from J; bases unmatched to any gene: 10. The CDR3 coding sequence is TGTGCCAGCAGCTCTCCAGGGGGCGACTTTTATGGCTACACCTTC. As protein: CASSSPGGDFYGYTF.

The chain has TRBV10-1 and TRBJ2-7, with unresolved D. The germline V gene encodes CDR1 WNHNN and CDR2 SYGVQD (reference sequence). Trimming pared 0 bases from V and 2 bases from J, leaving 8 bases between. The CDR3 is 14 residues long. The CDR3, as DNA: TGCGCCAGCAGTGAGTCGGCAGGAGCCTACGAGCAGTACTTC. It translates to CASSESAGAYEQYF.

This clonotype was counted many times. The chain combines TRBV12-3 or TRBV12-4 with TRBJ2-2; possibly TRBD2 for D (6 bases). The CDR3 covers 15 residues. The V and J ends lost 3 bases and 1 base respectively, with 9 bases between them. CDR3 loop: CASSFGEENTGELFF. The CDR3 DNA follows: TGTGCCAGCAGTTTTGGGGAGGAGAACACCGGGGAGCTGTTTTTT.